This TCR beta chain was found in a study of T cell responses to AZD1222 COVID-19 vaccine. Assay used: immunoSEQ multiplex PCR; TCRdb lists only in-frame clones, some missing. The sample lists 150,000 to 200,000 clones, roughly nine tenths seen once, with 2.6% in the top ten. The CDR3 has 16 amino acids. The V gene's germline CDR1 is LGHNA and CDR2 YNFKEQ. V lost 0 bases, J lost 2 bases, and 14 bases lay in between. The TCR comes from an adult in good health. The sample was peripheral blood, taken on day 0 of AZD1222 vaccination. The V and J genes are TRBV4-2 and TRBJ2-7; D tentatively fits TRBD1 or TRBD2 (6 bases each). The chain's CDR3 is CASSQDRGTQAYEQYF. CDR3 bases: TGTGCCAGCAGCCAAGATAGGGGGACTCAAGCCTACGAGCAGTACTTC.